This T cell receptor beta chain was profiled in a study of cytomegalovirus exposure and HLA in healthy donors. Germline-derived CDR1 and CDR2 are MNHNS and SASEGT. V was pared by 3 bases and J by 0 bases, with 5 bases between. The CDR3 loop spans 13 amino acids. 60 Vbeta and 13 Jbeta primers were used in PCR. TCRdb's copy holds only in-frame clones and misses some; the assay was immunoSEQ multiplex PCR. The sample includes more than 100,000 clones, about 16% of them seen just once. Regarding this clone: What it binds is not known.

Nominally healthy donors provided the samples, though records likely missed some immune exposures. Overall study findings and caveats: Altogether, 150 or so TCR beta chains were recorded as cytomegalovirus-associated.

The specimen was PBMCs. The genes are TRBV6-1 and TRBJ1-1; no firm D call. The TCR comes from a young woman in good health and CMV-seronegative. This CDR3 is CASSDGLNTEAFF. The CDR3 bases are TGTGCCAGCAGTGATGGGCTGAACACTGAAGCTTTCTTT.